This TCR beta chain was profiled in a study of tumor-infiltrating lymphocytes in localized non-small cell lung cancer. The CDR3 length is 15 residues. With 0 bases removed from V and 4 bases from J, the gap between germline ends came to 13 bases. In germline, CDR1 is MGHRA, CDR2 YSYEKL. Study-level results: No link was found between tumor T-cell fraction and recurrence-free survival. No T-cell fraction difference was seen between IM1 and IM2 tumors. TCRbeta sequencing showed higher T cell infiltration in tumors than uninvolved lung. Not all patients were TCR sequenced, owing to tissue quantity.

Data came from immunoSEQ multiplex PCR; TCRdb stores just in-frame clones and leaves some out. The repertoire holds 25,000 to 30,000 clones, with 75% to 90% as singletons. Points on this clone: As yet, its antigen is unknown.

Sequencing was done on a sample of lung tumor tissue. The chain has TRBV4-1 and TRBJ2-7, with D perhaps TRBD1 (6 bases). This TCR was sampled from a human donor with non-small cell lung cancer. The CDR3 is CASSQDTAQGYEQYF. The CDR3 DNA follows: TGCGCCAGCAGCCAAGACACAGCCCAGGGGTACGAGCAGTACTTC.